This T cell receptor beta chain was obtained from a study of T cells in localized non-small cell lung cancer. General study points: Paired adjacent lung recovered a median roughly 50 of the top 100 tumor clones. Overall survival was longer when the density of T cells in the blood was higher. Because researchers sequenced only one region of the tumor, heterogeneity is still possible. Clonality of T cells reached its maximum in uninvolved adjacent lung, surpassing tumor.

Regarding this clone: As yet, its antigen is unknown.

Measured with immunoSEQ multiplex PCR; TCRdb has only the in-frame clones, and not every one. The table records fewer than 45,000 clones, roughly 82% of them present only once. CDR3 length: 12 residues. V was cut by 4 bases and J by 8 bases, with 8 bases left in between. From germline, CDR1 is MNHNS and CDR2 SASEGT. This sample comprised peripheral blood, obtained before any cancer treatment. The TCR sequence derives from a male donor at least 60 years old with stage III squamous cell lung carcinoma. The chain employs TRBV6-1 and TRBJ1-4, with D maybe TRBD1 (5 bases). The DNA for the CDR3 is TGTGCCAGCAGTGTAGGGGTGGAAAAACTGTTTTTT. This sequence encodes CASSVGVEKLFF.